The source of this TCR beta chain is a study of blood T cells in healthy people across ages. Comments on this clonotype: Antigen: not known.

General observations from the study: Long-lived donors had more naive CD4+ cells and higher diversity than aged donors.

After removal of 4 bases from V and 2 bases from J, the junction contained 6 bases not matched to a gene. The CDR3 has 16 amino acids. CDR1 and CDR2 (germline): SGHRS, YFSETQ. Total RNA amounts of at least 5 micrograms were extracted per sample. Using a J-beta primer mix together with a sample-barcoded 5' primer, a second PCR was run for about 6 to 11 cycles. TCRdb re-analysed the 5' RACE reads in MiXCR, keeping a single row per CDR3 protein. The table records 1.5 million to 2 million distinct CDR3 sequences, 28% of them present only once. The chain couples TRBV5-1 to TRBJ2-5, with 12 bases matching TRBD2. The receptor was derived from a woman aged 25 to 39 in good health. The specimen sequenced was blood. The CDR3 DNA is TGCGCCAGCAGCCCCGGACTAGCGGGGAGACAAGAGACCCAGTACTTC. Translated: CASSPGLAGRQETQYF.